One and the same sample provided the 24 T cell receptor beta chains below, sequenced in a study of graft-versus-host responses after intestinal transplantation. Repertoires were generated with immunoSEQ multiplex PCR, while TCRdb's copy carries only in-frame clones and drops some. Of about 90,000 clones detected, over 80% appear once; the ten largest clones hold roughly 17%. Antigens for these TCRs are unknown. The material was unstimulated CD8+ T cells sorted from spleen or lymph node cells, obtained before intestinal transplant. The receptors shown here come from a human donor who received an intestinal transplant.

The chain uses TRBV19 and TRBJ1-2; D is perhaps TRBD1 (5 bases). With 3 bases removed from V and 1 base from J, the gap between germline ends came to 6 bases. This CDR3 is built from 13 residues. The V gene's germline CDR1 is LNHDA and CDR2 SQIVND (reference sequence). The CDR3 is CASSMGLNYGYTF. The CDR3 DNA sequence: TGTGCCAGTAGTATGGGGCTTAACTATGGCTACACCTTC. The whole variable domain, remainder taken from reference TRBV19 and TRBJ1-2, is DGGITQSPKYLFRKEGQNVTLSCEQNLNHDAMYWYRQDPGQGLRLIYYSQIVNDFQKGDIAEGYSVSREKKESFPLTVTSAQKNPTAFYLCASSMGLNYGYTFGSGTRLTVV.

The chain links TRBV11-3 to TRBJ2-2; the D is unclear. Germline CDR1 and CDR2: SGHNT and YENEEA. This CDR3 has 15 amino acids. V was pared by 4 bases and J by 2 bases, with 11 bases between. The CDR3 here is CASSSSKPNTGELFF. CDR3 DNA: TGTGCCAGCAGCTCCTCGAAGCCCAACACCGGGGAGCTGTTTTTT.

The J gene is TRBJ1-3, the V gene TRBV6-1, with a possible D match to TRBD1 (6 bases). The CDR3 sequence is 17 residues long. The V end lost 1 base, the J end lost 4 bases, and 17 bases lay between the germline ends. CDR1 MNHNS and CDR2 SASEGT come from the germline V gene. The CDR3 DNA is TGTGCCAGCAGTGAAGACAGGGTTTTCGACTCAGGAAACACCATATATTTT. Translating it yields CASSEDRVFDSGNTIYF.

The V call is TRBV13, the J call TRBJ2-7, with a tentative D call TRBD1 (5 bases). CDR3 length equals 13 residues. Germline V CDR1 and CDR2: PRHDT, FYEKMQ (reference sequence). Trimming shortened V by 5 bases and J by 6 bases, and 14 bases separated the two germline ends. The CDR3 bases are TGTGCCAGCAGCGAAGGACATTCCGGCGAGCAGTACTTC. It is translated as CASSEGHSGEQYF.

The chain is built from TRBV2 and TRBJ1-5, with D unclear. The CDR3 is 14 residues long. Germline assignment: CDR1 SNHLY and CDR2 FYNNEI. Trimming pared 4 bases from V and 1 base from J, leaving 8 bases between. CDR3 sequence reads: CASSVLASNQPQHF. CDR3 nucleotides: TGTGCCAGCAGTGTGTTAGCGAGCAATCAGCCCCAGCATTTT.

The genes are TRBV13 and TRBJ2-7; TRBD1 aligns across 9 bases. The CDR3 runs 15 residues. Germline CDR1 reads PRHDT; CDR2 reads FYEKMQ (reference sequence). V was pared by 4 bases and J by 2 bases, with 6 bases of the junction left unmatched. CDR3: CASSWDRVGAYEQYF. CDR3 in DNA: TGTGCCAGCAGCTGGGACAGGGTTGGAGCCTACGAGCAGTACTTC.

This clone appeared once. The chain uses TRBV4-1 and TRBJ2-7; TRBD2 aligns across 7 bases. The CDR3 extends over 15 amino acids. Per the germline V gene, CDR1 is MGHRA and CDR2 is YSYEKL. With 0 bases clipped from V and 6 bases from J, the junction kept 8 bases outside the gene matches. The CDR3: CASSQEWREGLEQYF. The CDR3 DNA follows: TGCGCCAGCAGCCAAGAGTGGAGGGAGGGCCTCGAGCAGTACTTC.

V gene TRBV30 combines with J gene TRBJ1-2; no definite D call. This CDR3 comprises 14 residues. Germline-derived CDR1 and CDR2 are GTSNPN and SVGIG (reference sequence). Trimming took off 2 bases at V and 7 bases at J, with 17 bases between the two ends. CDR3 sequence reads: CAWSRFEYPFGYTF. The CDR3 region has the DNA TGTGCCTGGAGTAGGTTTGAATACCCATTTGGCTACACCTTC.

This clone was seen only once. V is TRBV28 and J is TRBJ1-4; TRBD1 aligns across 7 bases. Germline V gives CDR1 MDHEN, CDR2 SYDVKM. The CDR3 contains 15 residues. Unmatched junction bases numbered 6, after V lost 5 bases and J lost 3 bases. CDR3: CASSPTQGSNEKLFF. Written as DNA, the CDR3 is TGTGCCAGCAGTCCGACACAGGGGTCTAATGAAAAACTGTTTTTT.

The chain combines TRBV5-3 with TRBJ1-1; 9 bases map to TRBD1. TRBV5-3 is reported as an ORF; its role is uncertain. The CDR3 covers 15 residues. The V segment lost 3 bases and the J segment 2 bases; nucleotides outside the gene matches: 5. The chain's CDR3 is CARSSGQGLNTEAFF. The CDR3 DNA reads TGTGCCAGAAGCTCCGGACAGGGGCTTAACACTGAAGCTTTCTTT.

This chain connects TRBV2 to TRBJ2-7; D not certain. The CDR3 sequence is 10 residues long. The germline CDR1 and CDR2 sequences are SNHLY and FYNNEI. Trimming removed 8 bases from V and 2 bases from J, with 4 bases in between. CDR3: CASHAYEQYF. DNA for the CDR3: TGTGCCAGCCACGCCTACGAGCAGTACTTC.

This clone was detected a few times. This chain uses TRBV10-3 with TRBJ1-3, with D maybe TRBD1 (5 bases). CDR1 is ENHRY, CDR2 SYGVKD, per germline. Trimming took off 3 bases at V and 0 bases at J, with 12 bases between the two ends. The CDR3 is made up of 16 amino acids. Written as DNA, the CDR3 is TGTGCCATCAGTGACCGGGACGGGATCTCTGGAAACACCATATATTTT. Translated: CAISDRDGISGNTIYF.

The chain combines TRBV4-1 with TRBJ1-4; tentatively, D is TRBD1 (6 bases). Germline V lookup: CDR1 MGHRA, CDR2 YSYEKL. Trimming cost V 0 bases and J 8 bases, with 16 bases left between them. The CDR3 is made up of 16 amino acids. The CDR3 loop is CASSQDLGARGEKLFF. CDR3 coding DNA: TGCGCCAGCAGCCAAGATCTAGGGGCCAGGGGCGAAAAACTGTTTTTT.

This clone was detected only a few times. This rearrangement joins TRBV10-2 to TRBJ2-7; TRBD2 aligns across 8 bases. The germline V gene has CDR1 WSHSY and CDR2 SAAADI. V lost 5 bases, J lost 4 bases, and 7 bases stayed unmatched. The CDR3 length is 14 residues. The CDR3 DNA follows: TGCGCCAGCAGTCCCACGGGAGGGCAATACGAGCAGTACTTC. Translating gives CASSPTGGQYEQYF.

This chain links TRBV14 with TRBJ2-5, with 10 bases aligning to TRBD2. CDR3 length: 17 residues. Trimming cost V 4 bases and J 5 bases; bases outside gene matches: 13. Germline values: CDR1 SGHDN, CDR2 FVKESK. The CDR3 coding sequence is TGTGCCAGCAGCCCCCTGGTAGAGCGGGGGGGCCTGGAGACCCAGTACTTC. This sequence encodes CASSPLVERGGLETQYF.

The V gene is TRBV19, the J gene TRBJ2-2, with no clear D. Germline V CDR1 and CDR2: LNHDA, SQIVND (reference sequence). CDR3 size: 12 residues. V was shortened by 1 base and J by 9 bases, with 6 bases between the two germline ends. CDR3 region: CASSIVIRELFF. In DNA, the CDR3 is TGTGCCAGTAGTATAGTTATCAGGGAGCTGTTTTTT.

The chain has TRBV5-6 and TRBJ2-5; TRBD1 agrees at 8 bases. V lost 5 bases to trimming and J lost 5 bases; unmatched junction nucleotides: 11. The germline V gene encodes CDR1 SGHDT and CDR2 YYEEEE. The CDR3 covers 15 residues. The CDR3 is CASSPNRGNRETQYF. The CDR3 DNA reads TGTGCCAGCAGTCCCAACAGGGGGAATAGGGAGACCCAGTACTTC.

The genes are TRBV6-6 and TRBJ2-7; 11 nucleotides match TRBD2. CDR3 length: 16 residues. Unmatched junction bases numbered 8, after V lost 2 bases and J lost 5 bases. Germline V gene sequence: CDR1 MNHNY, CDR2 SVGAGI (reference sequence). CDR3 protein: CASSYVSSGRRHEQYF. The CDR3 nucleotides are TGTGCCAGCAGTTACGTATCTAGCGGGAGGAGGCACGAGCAGTACTTC.

The chain links TRBV13 to TRBJ2-5; D is undetermined. Trimming stripped 6 bases from V and 5 bases from J, with 13 bases between. Per the germline V gene, CDR1 is PRHDT and CDR2 is FYEKMQ (reference sequence). The CDR3 is 13 residues long. This chain's CDR3 is CASREWLGETQYF. The CDR3 nucleotides read TGTGCCAGCAGAGAGTGGCTGGGCGAGACCCAGTACTTC.

The gene calls are TRBV4-1 and TRBJ2-1; 9 bases are a match to TRBD1. The CDR3 runs 16 residues. Losses at the gene ends were 0 bases for V and 8 bases for J; bases not matched to a gene: 8. CDR1 is MGHRA, CDR2 YSYEKL, per germline. The CDR3, as DNA: TGCGCCAGCAGCCAAGAAATTGGACAGGGGATTCATGAGCAGTTCTTC. Translated, it gives CASSQEIGQGIHEQFF.

CDR3 sequence (DNA): TGCGCCAGCAGCCAAGATCCCAGCGGGGAGGGAGAGACCCAGTACTTC. Its protein is CASSQDPSGEGETQYF. The rearrangement joins TRBV4-1 to TRBJ2-5; 7 nucleotides agree with TRBD2. CDR1 and CDR2 (germline): MGHRA, YSYEKL. Trimming took 0 bases from V and 4 from J; bases not matched to a gene: 8. The length of the CDR3 is 16 residues.

This chain joins TRBV13 and TRBJ2-3; 12 nucleotides align to TRBD2. The CDR3 runs to 16 residues. CDR1 is PRHDT, CDR2 FYEKMQ, per germline (reference sequence). Trimming at V came to 3 bases and at J to 1 base, leaving 2 bases not matched to a gene. As DNA, the CDR3 is TGTGCCAGCAGCTTGACTAGCGGGGGACGCACAGATACGCAGTATTTT. This codes for CASSLTSGGRTDTQYF.

This clone came up a few times. This same CDR3 is encoded by further DNA sequences in the sample. The chain joins TRBV6-4 to TRBJ2-3; 11 bases agree with TRBD1. Looked up from germline, CDR1 is MRHNA and CDR2 is SNTAGT. J was trimmed by 4 bases and V by 3 bases; bases with no gene match: 0. This CDR3 has 14 residues. The CDR3 DNA reads TGTGCCAGCAGTGAGGGACAGGGGGCAGATACGCAGTATTTT. Its translation: CASSEGQGADTQYF.

V usage is TRBV6-5 and J usage is TRBJ2-7, with TRBD1 matching 9 bases. The CDR3 totals 13 residues. The junction had 0 bases not matched to a gene; V was cut back by 0 bases and J by 6 bases. Germline CDR1 reads MNHEY; CDR2 reads SVGAGI. The CDR3 region has the DNA TGTGCCAGCAGTTACTCGACAGGGGGCGAGCAGTACTTC. Protein sequence: CASSYSTGGEQYF.